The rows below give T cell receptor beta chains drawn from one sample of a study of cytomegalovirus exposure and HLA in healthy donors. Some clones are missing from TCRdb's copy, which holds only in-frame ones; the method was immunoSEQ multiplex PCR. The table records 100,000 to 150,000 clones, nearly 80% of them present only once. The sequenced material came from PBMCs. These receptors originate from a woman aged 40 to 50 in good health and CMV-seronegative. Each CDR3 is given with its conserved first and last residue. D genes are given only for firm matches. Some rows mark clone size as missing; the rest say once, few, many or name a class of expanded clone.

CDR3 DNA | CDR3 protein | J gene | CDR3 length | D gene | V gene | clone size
TGCGCCAGCTCCGAGAGTCTAAATCAGCCCCAGCATTTT | CASSESLNQPQHF | TRBJ1-5 | 13 | - | TRBV10-1 | -
TGTGCCAGCAGTGAACTAGCGCGTTACAATGAGCAGTTCTTC | CASSELARYNEQFF | TRBJ2-1 | 14 | - | TRBV2 | once
TGCGCCAGCAGTGATTCCGGGACAGCGAACACCGGGGAGCTGTTTTTT | CASSDSGTANTGELFF | TRBJ2-2 | 16 | TRBD1 | TRBV10-1 | -
TGTGCCAGCAGCCCCCTGTCGGGGACAGGGGAGACCCAGTACTTC | CASSPLSGTGETQYF | TRBJ2-5 | 15 | TRBD1 | TRBV11-2 | -
TGTGCCACCAGCAGAGGGGGAGAGGGTGGAGCTAGTGAAGCTTTCTTT | CATSRGGEGGASEAFF | TRBJ1-1 | 16 | - | TRBV15 | -
TGTGCCAGCAGCCAAGGGAATAGCGGGCGCACAGATACGCAGTATTTT | CASSQGNSGRTDTQYF | TRBJ2-3 | 16 | TRBD2 | TRBV4-2 | -
TGTGCCATCTGGGCAGGGGCGGGCACTGAAGCTTTCTTT | CAIWAGAGTEAFF | TRBJ1-1 | 13 | - | TRBV10-3 | -
TGTGCCAGCAGCTTTCCGACTAGCGGATCAGATACGCAGTATTTT | CASSFPTSGSDTQYF | TRBJ2-3 | 15 | TRBD2 | TRBV7-3 | -
TGTGCCAGCTCAGTACTAGCGGACGCGTACAATGAGCAGTTCTTC | CASSVLADAYNEQFF | TRBJ2-1 | 15 | TRBD2 | TRBV18 | -
TGTGCCAGCACCTCCGCGGGGTCACGGTCTACCGGGGAGCTGTTTTTT | CASTSAGSRSTGELFF | TRBJ2-2 | 16 | - | TRBV25-1 | few
TGCGCCAGCAGTTGGACAGGGAGGACCGGGGAGCTGTTTTTT | CASSWTGRTGELFF | TRBJ2-2 | 14 | TRBD1 | TRBV5-1 | -